The following is a T cell receptor beta chain sequence with its context. The source of the sample is a study of blood T cell repertoires in COVID-19. Only in-frame clones appear in the TCRdb table, and some are missing; sequencing was by immunoSEQ multiplex PCR. Counted here are approximately 150,000 clones, around 82% occurring once; the ten biggest clones make up 5% to 6%. Participants' reported clinical history set cohort assignment. Among Cohort 3 donors, those recovered had two negative PCRs, clearance, or symptom resolution. This TCR was sampled from a man aged 35 to 55 who had recovered from COVID-19. The sample taken for sequencing was PBMCs or T cells enriched from blood (not recorded which).

The CDR3, as DNA: TGTGCCAGCAGCGACTCGGGACAGGGAACAAGTGGCTACACCTTC. It translates to CASSDSGQGTSGYTF. V usage is TRBV4-2 and J usage is TRBJ1-2; 9 bases map to TRBD1. Germline V gene lookup returns CDR1 LGHNA and CDR2 YNFKEQ. The junction had 11 bases not matched to a gene; V was cut back by 5 bases and J by 7 bases. This CDR3 contains 15 residues.